This TCR beta chain is drawn from a study of vaccination effects on CD4 cells after COVID-19. Antigen-specific CD4+ T cells were first expanded with viral peptide pools by the ViraFEST assay and only then sequenced. Researchers isolated CD4+ T cells once roughly nine days of culture had elapsed. This clone was seen only a few times. What it recognizes is unknown. This CDR3 has 15 amino acids. CDR1 is SGHTA, CDR2 FQGTGA, per germline. With 0 bases removed from V and 4 bases from J, the gap between germline ends came to 12 bases. The assay was immunoSEQ multiplex PCR, and TCRdb's table has in-frame clones only and misses some. This table holds about 79,000 clones, around 76% found once.

The sequence was obtained from a human donor who received a COVID-19 vaccine. V gene TRBV7-3 combines with J gene TRBJ1-1; the D gene is possibly TRBD1 (5 bases). The starting material was CD4+ T cells from PBMCs cultured with HCoV-229E spike peptides, obtained before COVID-19 vaccination. CDR3 nucleotide sequence: TGTGCCAGCAGCTTAACGCCGCAGGGTTCCACTGAAGCTTTCTTT. Translating gives CASSLTPQGSTEAFF.